This is a list of T cell receptor beta chains from one sample in a study of cytomegalovirus exposure and HLA in healthy donors. Produced via immunoSEQ multiplex PCR; TCRdb's table is partial and in-frame only. The sample lists fewer than 75,000 clones, roughly four fifths occurring once. Sample: PBMCs. The receptor set was obtained from a man in his 70s in good health and CMV-seronegative. Each CDR3 is given without its conserved first and last residue.

v_gene	j_gene	CDR3aa
TRBV11-2	TRBJ2-7	ASSTRDRYEQY
TRBV20-1	TRBJ2-1	SASGSGRQF
TRBV5-1	TRBJ1-2	ASSLAGLSEDGYT
TRBV11-2	TRBJ1-2	ASSYTGIGYT
TRBV9	TRBJ2-5	ASSETGGRSKTQY
TRBV5-4	TRBJ2-1	ASTRESSYNEQF
TRBV7-6	.	ASSLTGTGGSEQY
TRBV6-6	TRBJ2-7	SSKHPTAYEQY
TRBV6-5	TRBJ2-1	ASSYDRGGGNEQF
TRBV19	TRBJ2-6	ASSGGASGGANVLT
TRBV2	TRBJ2-5	ASRPTGSETQY
TRBV6-6	TRBJ1-2	ASSSPQGASYGYT
TRBV4-3	TRBJ1-5	ASSQESGQGFQPQH
TRBV18	TRBJ1-4	ASSPLGQGREKLF
TRBV5-4	TRBJ2-1	ASSLAAGARGQF
TRBV10-3	TRBJ1-5	AISGQNQPQH
TRBV10-3	TRBJ2-1	AISEGTVGNEQF
TRBV7-9	TRBJ2-7	ASSLGGLGHAKGRGQY
TRBV6-1	TRBJ2-5	ASSAFETGGQETQY
TRBV7-8	TRBJ2-4	ASSPRPRQGRSLAKNIQY
TRBV9	TRBJ2-3	ASSVGAGAFTDTQY
TRBV18	TRBJ2-3	ASSSVAVPSTDTQY
TRBV29-1	TRBJ2-3	SVMTSGEDTQY
TRBV7-2	TRBJ1-2	ASSLAGAGGPDGYT
TRBV7-2	TRBJ2-5	ASSFGQGKETQY
TRBV7-2	TRBJ1-3	ASSLRDFGSGNTIY
TRBV2	TRBJ1-5	ASSDQGTGNNQPQH
TRBV19	TRBJ2-5	ASSITGVETQY
TRBV19	TRBJ2-7	AVGTGNYEQY
TRBV7-9	TRBJ2-3	ASSPAGRSSTDTQY
TRBV27	TRBJ2-7	ASSQRGGYEQY
TRBV10-3	TRBJ2-5	AIGLAGSEETQY
TRBV7-2	TRBJ2-7	ASSLVSSGSGYEQY